Here is one TCR beta chain with its context. The antigen it binds to is not known. The input lacks base qualities; no much larger clone sits a single base away. V sheds 0 bases and J sheds 0 bases, leaving 10 bases between their ends. CDR1 SGHRS and CDR2 YFSETQ were looked up in the germline V gene. The CDR3 has 16 amino acids, counting the end cysteine and phenylalanine. The retained sequence is limited to the CDR3, 48 bases, with the frame set at the first base. The library came from the immunoSEQ multiplex PCR assay. A mixture of 60 forward primers for TCR Vbeta segments and 13 reverse primers for TCR Jbeta segments was used in the multiplex PCR. The CDR3 region of rearranged TCR beta genes was amplified from genomic DNA by a multiplex PCR assay. Amplified TCR beta libraries were sequenced as 87-base-pair reads on the Illumina HiSeq System. Concerning the study's data processing: In a later analysis, 80 million or so unique TCR beta chains were counted across the 666 repertoires, and about 9.9 million of these chains were shared by at least two donors. Raw reads were error-corrected and collapsed into unique sequences by a nearest-neighbor algorithm in which closely related sequences were merged to remove PCR and sequencing errors. CDR3 sequences were aligned to IMGT reference sequences to assign V, D and J gene segments. For a sequence to be retained, a match of at least six nucleotides was required to both a V gene segment and a J gene segment. A rearrangement was called productive if the CDR3 had no stop codons and remained in frame with V and J, and every other rearrangement was called non-productive. CDR3 was defined according to IMGT convention as the region running from the second conserved V-encoded cysteine to the conserved J-encoded phenylalanine. The earlier analysis of some 550 of the donors excluded any sequence lacking an unambiguous match to a single V gene segment. An earlier analysis of approximately 590 of the donors called V segments functional above 56.7% productive rearrangements and segregating when the between-donor standard deviation exceeded 5%. A statistical classification framework was built to diagnose cytomegalovirus status from the catalog of TCR beta chain sequences. In a later analysis, V and J genes were assigned by comparing TCR nucleotide sequences against IMGT/GENE-DB human TR gene sequences. The TCRdist pipeline was used in a later analysis to assign CDR3 sequences and most-parsimonious VDJ recombination scenarios. A later analysis defined each TCR beta chain by its CDR3 amino acid sequence plus V-gene family, and excluded reads lacking a unique V-gene family. A later analysis removed several hundred highly shared, low-generation-probability nucleotide sequences to deal with suspected cross-contamination and a sequencing artifact. A later analysis calculated a clonal expansion index for each public chain from normalized within-repertoire ranks of inferred template counts. In a later analysis, generation probabilities were computed using a VDJ recombination model fitted to out-of-frame rearrangements, and the results were checked against IGoR. In a later analysis, hypergeometric tests were used to score TCR-TCR, TCR-HLA and TCR-CMV co-occurrence, with a repertoire-size bias correction applied to TCR pairs. In a later analysis, false discovery rates were estimated by permuting HLA or CMV assignments 20 times. A later analysis grouped co-occurring TCRs with DBSCAN, adding TCRdist sequence similarity when clustering within HLA-allele-positive subsets. For co-occurrence clustering, repertoires with fewer than 30,000 or more than 120,000 public chains were excluded, along with four or five repertoires with anomalous nucleotide sharing. This immuneACCESS table, as held by TCRdb, lists in-frame sequences with V and J called but not all clones. Of the missing ones, under half trace to an unresolved V gene in checked studies; the others have no known cause. V and J calls plus clone size are reproduced from that table; the DNA served to infer D and trimming. This sample holds some 130,000 clones; approximately 77% were observed only once. Over 2% of the sample is held by the ten biggest clonotypes.

The cohort comprised some 730 healthy bone marrow donors. All cohort members were sampled while nominally healthy, although unrecorded immune exposures were likely present. The donor tested CMV seronegative, placing the donor among the 300 to 450 seronegative members of the cohort. Each donor provided a peripheral blood sample, and peripheral blood mononuclear cells were used for TCR beta sequencing. The Qiagen DNeasy Blood Extraction Kit was used to extract genomic DNA from the blood cell samples. These data belong to a study of cytomegalovirus exposure and HLA in healthy donors (TCRdb year 2017). With respect to the entire study: An earlier analysis of approximately 640 of the donors reported more than 250 Gb of sequence data and roughly 100 million unique TCR beta sequences from some 180 million T cells. In addition to the first cohort of around 670 subjects, a separate validation cohort of approximately 130 different subjects was used. The number of donors typed differed by locus, with about 629-630 for A, B, C, DRB1 and DQB1, roughly 550 for DQA1, 600 to 610 for DPA1, and roughly 450 for DPB1. Genome-wide SNP genotypes for about 65% of the roughly 670 donors were used in a later genetic analysis, which treated that subset as a discovery cohort. Alongside the repertoire data, information on donor age, sex, ethnicity and CMV serostatus was compiled. To study patterns of TCR occurrence, a later analysis re-analyzed previously published TCR beta repertoires from hundreds of donors and added high-resolution HLA genotyping. In the later analysis, no new phenotypic data were used to find candidate immune exposures; instead, reliance was placed on TCR beta sequences and their occurrence across donors. The study aimed to test whether cataloging public T cell receptors could reveal signatures of past pathogen exposure. Class I and class II HLA loci were covered by the typing at four-digit resolution. Of the 398 genotyped donors, about 80% fell in the genetic ancestry cluster associated with self-reported Caucasian donors. Among roughly 400 genotyped donors of the cohort, an average of roughly 240,000 unique TCR beta nucleotide sequences were sequenced per donor, roughly a sixth of them non-productive. About 300 gigabases of sequencing data and roughly 80 million unique TCR sequences made up an early release that covered 640 HLA-typed donors. In an earlier analysis of roughly 600 of the donors, high-throughput TCR beta sequencing was used to judge whether each TCR beta V gene segment behaved as functional or pseudogenic. To predict cytomegalovirus infection status, the study brought together high-throughput TCR immunosequencing, statistical association of individual TCRs with disease status, and machine learning. A handful of DR-DQ haplotypes were handled as single units for association and clustering because linkage in the cohort was strong. The study used immunosequencing to profile the T cell repertoires of approximately 690 subjects and linked those repertoires to cytomegalovirus serostatus. Every discovery cohort repertoire had been produced on one sequencing platform.

The full study reports these points: A few of the identified cytomegalovirus-associated TCR beta chains were confirmed in vitro to be specific for cytomegalovirus antigens. A further reported finding was that TCR beta sequences accurately predicted the HLA-A and HLA-B alleles for most subjects in the first cohort. It was suggested by the authors that the approach could potentially be generalized to other disease states and immunological phenotypes. A group of highly shared sequence variants was considered likely to be a technical artifact of the sequencing pipeline. Most CMV-associated TCR beta chains appeared to be HLA-restricted in a later analysis, and the HLA associations seemed to be driven largely by CMV exposure. In a later analysis, TCR association rates were found to vary across HLA loci, with the most associated TCRs seen for DRB1 alleles and the fewest for HLA-C alleles. Because counts were too low, some 16 rarely observed V segments, including chromosome 9 orphons, were excluded from the earlier analysis of 587 of the donors. Only TCR beta chains were sequenced in this cohort, and the absence of alpha or paired-chain data limited detectable features. A total of 150 to 200 TCR beta chains were listed by the study as associated with cytomegalovirus. In a later genetic analysis, a missense DCLRE1C variant was associated with V-gene and J-gene trimming of TCR beta chains, and the association was replicated in an independent cohort. At a false discovery rate of 0.05, a later analysis linked about 16,000 TCR beta sequences to specific HLA alleles. The 87-base-pair reads could not distinguish some IMGT-functional V segments, including TRBV6-2 and TRBV6-3, so those segments were excluded. A later genetic analysis reported fewer N-insertions in productive TCRs among donors in an Asian-associated ancestry cluster than the roughly 640-donor mean. In both the original and validation cohorts, the classifier was reported to diagnose cytomegalovirus status with high specificity and sensitivity. When HLA alleles, especially DR and DQ, strongly co-occurred, attributing TCR associations to individual alleles was difficult. Most TCR sequences were observed very rarely across donors, whereas some public TCRs were present in many individuals. For the cohort, immune exposure information was limited to CMV serostatus. HLA typing was unavailable for some donors at each locus, so association tests used only the typed subset. An earlier analysis of approximately 590 of the donors showed that most TCR beta V segments appeared in productive rearrangements either about 87% or about 30% of the time, which broadly matched IMGT annotations. According to a later analysis, parvovirus B19, influenza, CMV and Epstein-Barr virus appeared linked to several top co-occurrence clusters. The presence/absence analyses assumed that sequencing depth was roughly uniform across donors, and that assumption may not be true. In a later analysis, HLA-associated TCR beta chains showed more clonal expansion and lower generation probabilities than non-associated chains that were equally common. Linkage disequilibrium might explain the correlated functional status among segregating V segments, but an unknown experimental factor could not be ruled out.

The chain uses TRBV5-1 and TRBJ1-3; TRBD1 is perhaps the D gene, given 5 matching bases. This receptor was identified in a man under 40 in good health and CMV-seronegative. What was sequenced was PBMCs. CDR3 sequence: CASSLGTRLSGNTIYF. Read as DNA, the sequence is TGCGCCAGCAGCTTGGGGACAAGACTCTCTGGAAACACCATATATTTT.